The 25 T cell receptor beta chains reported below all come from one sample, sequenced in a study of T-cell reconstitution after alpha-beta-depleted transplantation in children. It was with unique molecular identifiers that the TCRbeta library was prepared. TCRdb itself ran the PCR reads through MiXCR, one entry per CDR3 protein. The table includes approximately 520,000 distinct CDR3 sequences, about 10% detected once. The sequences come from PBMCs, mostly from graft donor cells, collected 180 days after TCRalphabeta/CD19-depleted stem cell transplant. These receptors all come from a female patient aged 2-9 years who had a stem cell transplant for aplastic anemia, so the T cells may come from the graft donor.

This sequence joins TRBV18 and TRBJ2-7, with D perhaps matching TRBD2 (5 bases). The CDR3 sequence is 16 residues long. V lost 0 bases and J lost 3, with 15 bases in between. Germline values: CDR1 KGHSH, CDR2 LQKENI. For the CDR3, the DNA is TGTGCCAGCTCACCACCCCGGGGTAGCGACCTCTACGAGCAGTACTTC. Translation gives CASSPPRGSDLYEQYF. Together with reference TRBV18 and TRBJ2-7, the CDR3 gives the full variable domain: NAGVMQNPRHLVRRRGQEARLRCSPMKGHSHVYWYRQLPEEGLKFMVYLQKENIIDESGMPKERFSAEFPKEGPSILRIQQVVRGDSAAYFCASSPPRGSDLYEQYFGPGTRLTVT.

DNA of the CDR3: TGTGCCAGCACCTCGGGGGACTATAGCAATCAGCCCCAGCATTTT. Translation gives CASTSGDYSNQPQHF. The V gene is TRBV2, the J gene TRBJ1-5; TRBD1 might be the D (5 bases). V lost 7 bases, J lost 0 bases, and 13 bases lay in between. The CDR3 sequence is 15 residues long. Germline CDR1 and CDR2: SNHLY and FYNNEI.

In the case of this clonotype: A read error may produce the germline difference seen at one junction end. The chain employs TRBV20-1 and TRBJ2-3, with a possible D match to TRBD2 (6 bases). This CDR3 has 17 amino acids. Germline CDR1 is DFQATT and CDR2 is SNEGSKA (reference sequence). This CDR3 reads CCARGTSGGMGTDTQYF. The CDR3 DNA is TGCTGTGCTAGGGGAACATCCGGCGGGATGGGCACAGATACGCAGTATTTT.

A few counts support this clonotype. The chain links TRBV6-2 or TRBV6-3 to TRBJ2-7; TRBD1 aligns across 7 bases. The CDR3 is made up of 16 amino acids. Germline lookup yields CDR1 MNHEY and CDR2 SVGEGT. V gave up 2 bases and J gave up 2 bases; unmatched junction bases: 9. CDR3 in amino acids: CASSYTAAGGTYEQYV. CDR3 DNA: TGTGCCAGCAGTTACACCGCGGCAGGGGGAACCTACGAGCAGTACGTC.

CDR3 sequence: CASSQDGTGVSGNTIYF. The CDR3 nucleotides read TGTGCCAGCAGCCAAGATGGGACAGGGGTCTCTGGAAACACCATATATTTT. The genes are TRBV4-2 and TRBJ1-3, with TRBD1 matching over 10 bases. V dropped 0 bases and J dropped 0; count of bases not matched to a gene: 2. Germline V gives CDR1 LGHNA, CDR2 YNFKEQ. This CDR3 has 17 amino acids.

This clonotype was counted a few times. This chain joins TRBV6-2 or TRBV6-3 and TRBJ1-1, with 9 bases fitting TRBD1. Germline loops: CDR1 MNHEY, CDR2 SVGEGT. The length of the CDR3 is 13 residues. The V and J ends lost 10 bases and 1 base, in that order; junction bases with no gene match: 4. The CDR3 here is CATGTGWNTEAFF. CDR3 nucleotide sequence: TGTGCCACCGGGACAGGGTGGAACACTGAAGCTTTCTTT.

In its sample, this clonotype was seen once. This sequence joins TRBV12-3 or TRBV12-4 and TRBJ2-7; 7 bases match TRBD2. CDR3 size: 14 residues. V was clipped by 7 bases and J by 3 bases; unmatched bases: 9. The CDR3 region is CASTLGEGRYEQYF. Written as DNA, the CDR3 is TGTGCCAGCACCCTCGGGGAGGGCCGCTACGAGCAGTACTTC.

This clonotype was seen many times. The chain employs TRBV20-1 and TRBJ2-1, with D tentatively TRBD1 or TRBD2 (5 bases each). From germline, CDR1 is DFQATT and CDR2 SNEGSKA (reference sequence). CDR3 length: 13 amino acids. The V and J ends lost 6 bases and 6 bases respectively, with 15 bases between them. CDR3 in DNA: TGCAGTGCCACTAGGGGTGGAGGCAATGAGCAGTTCTTC. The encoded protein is CSATRGGGNEQFF.

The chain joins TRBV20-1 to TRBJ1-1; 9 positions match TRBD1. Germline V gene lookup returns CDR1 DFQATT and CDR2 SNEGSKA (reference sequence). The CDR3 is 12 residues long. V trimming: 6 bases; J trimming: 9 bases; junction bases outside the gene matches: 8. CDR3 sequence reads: CSARDRGEKAFF. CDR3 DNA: TGCAGTGCCCGCGACAGGGGGGAGAAAGCTTTCTTT.

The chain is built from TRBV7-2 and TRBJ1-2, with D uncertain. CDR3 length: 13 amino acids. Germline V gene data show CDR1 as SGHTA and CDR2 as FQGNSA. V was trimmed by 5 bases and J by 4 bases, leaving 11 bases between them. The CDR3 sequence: CASSPFGFYGYTF. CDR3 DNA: TGTGCCAGCAGCCCCTTTGGGTTCTATGGCTACACCTTC.

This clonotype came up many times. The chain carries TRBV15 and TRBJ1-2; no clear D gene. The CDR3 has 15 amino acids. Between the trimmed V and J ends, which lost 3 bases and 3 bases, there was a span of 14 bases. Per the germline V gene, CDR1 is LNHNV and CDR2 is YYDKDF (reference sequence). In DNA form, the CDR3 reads TGTGCCACCAGCAGGATCCTAACACGGTACTATGGCTACACCTTC. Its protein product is CATSRILTRYYGYTF.

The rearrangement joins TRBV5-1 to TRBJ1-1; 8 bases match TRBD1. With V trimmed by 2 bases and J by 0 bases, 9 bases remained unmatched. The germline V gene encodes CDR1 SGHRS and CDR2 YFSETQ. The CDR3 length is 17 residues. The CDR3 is CASSFGQGEPMNTEAFF. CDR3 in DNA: TGCGCCAGCAGCTTCGGACAGGGTGAGCCCATGAACACTGAAGCTTTCTTT. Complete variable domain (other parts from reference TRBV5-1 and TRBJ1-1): KAGVTQTPRYLIKTRGQQVTLSCSPISGHRSVSWYQQTPGQGLQFLFEYFSETQRNKGNFPGRFSGRQFSNSRSEMNVSTLELGDSALYLCASSFGQGEPMNTEAFFGQGTRLTVV.

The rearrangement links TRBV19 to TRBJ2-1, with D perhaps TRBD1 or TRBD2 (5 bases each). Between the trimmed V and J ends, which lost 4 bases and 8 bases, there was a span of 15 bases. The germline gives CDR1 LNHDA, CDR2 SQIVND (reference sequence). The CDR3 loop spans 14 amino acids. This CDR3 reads CASSKEGIGDEQFF. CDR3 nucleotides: TGTGCCAGTAGTAAAGAGGGGATAGGGGATGAGCAGTTCTTC.

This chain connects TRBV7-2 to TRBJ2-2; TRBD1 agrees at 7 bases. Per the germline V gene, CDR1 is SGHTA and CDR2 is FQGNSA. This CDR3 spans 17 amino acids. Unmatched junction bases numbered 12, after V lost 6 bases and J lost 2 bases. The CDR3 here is CASRSGPGGANTGELFF. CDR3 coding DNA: TGTGCCAGCAGATCAGGGCCAGGGGGAGCCAACACCGGGGAGCTGTTTTTT.

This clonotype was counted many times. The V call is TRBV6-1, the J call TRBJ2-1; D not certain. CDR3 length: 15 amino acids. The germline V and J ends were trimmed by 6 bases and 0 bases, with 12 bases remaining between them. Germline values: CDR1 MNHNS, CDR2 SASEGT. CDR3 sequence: CASRETRSSYNEQFF. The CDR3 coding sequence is TGTGCCAGCAGAGAGACAAGGAGCTCCTACAATGAGCAGTTCTTC.

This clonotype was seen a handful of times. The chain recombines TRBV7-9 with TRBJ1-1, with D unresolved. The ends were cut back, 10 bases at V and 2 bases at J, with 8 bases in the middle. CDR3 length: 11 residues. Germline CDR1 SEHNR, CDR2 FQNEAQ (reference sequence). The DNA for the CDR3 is TGTGCCACCACGGACAACACTGAAGCTTTCTTT. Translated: CATTDNTEAFF. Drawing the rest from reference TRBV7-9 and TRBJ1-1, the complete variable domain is DTGVSQNPRHKITKRGQNVTFRCDPISEHNRLYWYRQTLGQGPEFLTYFQNEAQLEKSRLLSDRFSAERPKGSFSTLEIQRTEQGDSAMYLCATTDNTEAFFGQGTRLTVV.

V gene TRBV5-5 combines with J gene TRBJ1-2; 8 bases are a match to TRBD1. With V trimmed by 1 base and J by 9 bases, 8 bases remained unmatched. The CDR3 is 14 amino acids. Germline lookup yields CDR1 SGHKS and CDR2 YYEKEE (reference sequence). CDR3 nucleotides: TGTGCCAGCAGCTTGAAGTCGGACAGGGCAAGCTACACCTTC. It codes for CASSLKSDRASYTF.

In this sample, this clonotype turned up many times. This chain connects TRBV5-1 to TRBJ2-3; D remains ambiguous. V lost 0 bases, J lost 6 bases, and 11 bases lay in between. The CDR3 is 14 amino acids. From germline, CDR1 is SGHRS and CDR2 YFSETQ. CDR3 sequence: CASSLDAFFDTQYF. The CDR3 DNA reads TGCGCCAGCAGCTTGGACGCGTTCTTCGATACGCAGTATTTT.

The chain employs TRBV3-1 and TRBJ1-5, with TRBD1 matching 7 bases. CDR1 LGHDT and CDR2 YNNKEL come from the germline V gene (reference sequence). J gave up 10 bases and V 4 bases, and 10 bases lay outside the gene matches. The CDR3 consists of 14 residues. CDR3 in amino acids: CASSPRDSQGPQHF. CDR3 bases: TGTGCCAGCAGCCCCCGGGACAGCCAGGGTCCCCAGCATTTT.

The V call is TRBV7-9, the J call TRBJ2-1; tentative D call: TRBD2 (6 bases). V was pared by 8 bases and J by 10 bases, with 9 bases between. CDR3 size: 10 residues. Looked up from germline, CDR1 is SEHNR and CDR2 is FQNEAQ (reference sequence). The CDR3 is CASGREEQFF. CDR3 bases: TGTGCCAGCGGCCGGGAGGAGCAGTTCTTC.

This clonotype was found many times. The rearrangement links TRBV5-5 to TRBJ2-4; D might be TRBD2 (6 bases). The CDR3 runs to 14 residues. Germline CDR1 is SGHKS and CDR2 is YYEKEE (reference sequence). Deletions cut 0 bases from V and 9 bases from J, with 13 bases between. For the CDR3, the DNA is TGTGCCAGCAGCTTGGTGGTCAAGGAGGGCATTCAGTACTTC. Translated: CASSLVVKEGIQYF.

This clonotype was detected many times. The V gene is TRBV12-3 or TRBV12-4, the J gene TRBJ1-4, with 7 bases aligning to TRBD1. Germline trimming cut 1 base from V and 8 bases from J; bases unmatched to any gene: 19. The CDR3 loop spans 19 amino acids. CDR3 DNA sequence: TGTGCCAGCAGTTTAGTTGGGCAGGGGGTCTTGGGGAGTGGAGAAAAACTGTTTTTT. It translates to CASSLVGQGVLGSGEKLFF.

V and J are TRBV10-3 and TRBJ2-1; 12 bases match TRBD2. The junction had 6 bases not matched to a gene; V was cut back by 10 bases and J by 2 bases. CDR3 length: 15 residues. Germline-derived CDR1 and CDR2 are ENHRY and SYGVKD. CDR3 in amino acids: CASLGTSGPYNEQFF. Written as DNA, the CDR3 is TGTGCCAGCCTCGGGACTAGCGGGCCCTACAATGAGCAGTTCTTC.

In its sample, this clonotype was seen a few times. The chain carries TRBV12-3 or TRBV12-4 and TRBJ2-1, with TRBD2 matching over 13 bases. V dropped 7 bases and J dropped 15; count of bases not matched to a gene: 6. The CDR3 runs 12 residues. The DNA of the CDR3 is TGTGCCAGCACCATTGGACTAGCGGGGGCGTTCTTC. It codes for CASTIGLAGAFF.

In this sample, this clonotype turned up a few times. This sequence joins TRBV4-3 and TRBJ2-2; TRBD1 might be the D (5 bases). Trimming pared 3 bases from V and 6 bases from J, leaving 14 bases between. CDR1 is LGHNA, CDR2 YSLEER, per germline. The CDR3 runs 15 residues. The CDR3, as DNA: TGCGCCAGCAGCCACAGGGAAGGGTTTCCCGGGGAGCTGTTTTTT. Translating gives CASSHREGFPGELFF.